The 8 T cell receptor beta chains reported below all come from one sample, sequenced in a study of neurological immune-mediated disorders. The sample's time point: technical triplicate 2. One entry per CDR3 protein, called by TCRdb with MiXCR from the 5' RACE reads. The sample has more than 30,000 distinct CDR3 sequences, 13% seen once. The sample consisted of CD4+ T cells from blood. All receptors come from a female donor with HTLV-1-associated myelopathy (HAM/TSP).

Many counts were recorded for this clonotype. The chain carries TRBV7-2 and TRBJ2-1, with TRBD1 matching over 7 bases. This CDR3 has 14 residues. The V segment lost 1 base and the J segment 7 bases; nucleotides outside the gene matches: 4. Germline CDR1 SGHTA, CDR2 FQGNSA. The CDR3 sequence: CASSLVMTGNEQFF. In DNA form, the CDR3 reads TGTGCCAGCAGCTTAGTGATGACAGGGAATGAGCAGTTCTTC.

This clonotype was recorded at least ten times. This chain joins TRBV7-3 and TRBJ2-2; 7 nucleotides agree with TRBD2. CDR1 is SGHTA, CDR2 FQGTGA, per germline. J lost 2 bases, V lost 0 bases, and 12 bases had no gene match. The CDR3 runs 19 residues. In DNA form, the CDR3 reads TGTGCCAGCAGCTTAACCCGTTTTGCTAGCGGAGAAAACACCGGGGAGCTGTTTTTT. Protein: CASSLTRFASGENTGELFF.

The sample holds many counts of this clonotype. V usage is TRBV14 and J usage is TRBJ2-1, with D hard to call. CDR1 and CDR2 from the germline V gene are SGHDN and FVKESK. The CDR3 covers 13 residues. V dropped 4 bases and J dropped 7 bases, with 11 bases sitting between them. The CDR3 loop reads CASSLKFRNEQFF. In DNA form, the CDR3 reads TGTGCCAGCAGCCTCAAATTCCGGAATGAGCAGTTCTTC.

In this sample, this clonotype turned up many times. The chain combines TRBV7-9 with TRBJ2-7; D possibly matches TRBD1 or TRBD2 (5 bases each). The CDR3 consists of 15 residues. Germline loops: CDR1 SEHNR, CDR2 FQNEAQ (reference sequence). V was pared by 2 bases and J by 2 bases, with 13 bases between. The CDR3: CASSLFGTDTYEQYF. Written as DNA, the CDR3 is TGTGCCAGCAGCTTATTCGGGACGGACACCTACGAGCAGTACTTC.

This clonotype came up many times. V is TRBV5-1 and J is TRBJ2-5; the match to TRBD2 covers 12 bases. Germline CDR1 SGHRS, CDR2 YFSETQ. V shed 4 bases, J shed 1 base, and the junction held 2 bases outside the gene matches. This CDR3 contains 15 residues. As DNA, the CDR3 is TGCGCCAGCAGCCAGACTAGCGGGGGCCAAGAGACCCAGTACTTC. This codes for CASSQTSGGQETQYF.

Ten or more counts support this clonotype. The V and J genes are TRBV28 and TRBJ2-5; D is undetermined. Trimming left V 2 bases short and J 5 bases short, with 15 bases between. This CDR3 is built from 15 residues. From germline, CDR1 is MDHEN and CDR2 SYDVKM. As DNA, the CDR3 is TGTGCCAGCAGTTTAAATACTCCGGTGGGGGAGACCCAGTACTTC. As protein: CASSLNTPVGETQYF. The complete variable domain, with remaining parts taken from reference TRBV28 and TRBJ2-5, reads DVKVTQSSRYLVKRTGEKVFLECVQDMDHENMFWYRQDPGLGLRLIYFSYDVKMKEKGDIPEGYSVSREKKERFSLILESASTNQTSMYLCASSLNTPVGETQYFGPGTRLLVL.

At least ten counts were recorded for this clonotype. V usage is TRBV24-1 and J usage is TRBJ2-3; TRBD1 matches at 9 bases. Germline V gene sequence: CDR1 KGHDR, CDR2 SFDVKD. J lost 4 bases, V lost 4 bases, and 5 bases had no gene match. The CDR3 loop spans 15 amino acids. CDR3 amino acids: CATSERTGVADTQYF. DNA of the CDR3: TGTGCCACCAGTGAACGGACAGGGGTAGCAGATACGCAGTATTTT.

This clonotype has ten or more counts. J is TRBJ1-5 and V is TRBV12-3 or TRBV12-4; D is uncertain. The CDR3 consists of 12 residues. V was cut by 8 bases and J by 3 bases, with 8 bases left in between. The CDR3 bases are TGTGCCAGCGCGCGGGACAATCAGCCCCAGCATTTT. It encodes CASARDNQPQHF.